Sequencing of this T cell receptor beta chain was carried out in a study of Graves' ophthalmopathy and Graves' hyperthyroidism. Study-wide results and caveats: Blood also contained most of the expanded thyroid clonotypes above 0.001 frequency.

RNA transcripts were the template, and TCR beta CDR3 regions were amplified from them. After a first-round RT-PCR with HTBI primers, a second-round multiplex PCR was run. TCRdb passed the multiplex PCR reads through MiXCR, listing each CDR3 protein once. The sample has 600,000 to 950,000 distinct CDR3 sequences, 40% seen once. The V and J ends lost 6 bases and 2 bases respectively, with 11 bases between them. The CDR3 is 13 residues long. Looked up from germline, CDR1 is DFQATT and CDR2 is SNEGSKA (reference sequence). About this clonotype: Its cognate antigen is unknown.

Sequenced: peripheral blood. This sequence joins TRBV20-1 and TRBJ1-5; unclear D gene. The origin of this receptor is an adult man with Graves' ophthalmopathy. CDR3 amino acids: CSAPGAGNQPQHF. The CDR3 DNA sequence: TGCAGTGCGCCGGGAGCGGGCAATCAGCCCCAGCATTTT.